These T cell receptor beta chains were read from a single sample in a study of blood T cell repertoires in COVID-19. Sequencing used immunoSEQ multiplex PCR; TCRdb keeps in-frame clones, though not all of them. The sample has some 250,000 clones, approximately 84% seen once. The sequencing input was PBMCs or T cells enriched from blood (not recorded which). The source of these receptors is a woman aged 40 to 50 with acute COVID-19. Each CDR3 is given with its conserved first and last residue. D genes are given only for firm matches. The size field is filled for only some rows; it gives once, few, many or a size class.

j_call v_call clone_size d_call cdr3_nt cdr3_aa
TRBJ2-3 TRBV6-5 NA NA TGTGCCAGCAGTTACGGGACTGCCACAGATACGCAGTATTTT CASSYGTATDTQYF
TRBJ2-7 TRBV11-3 NA NA TGTGCCAGCAGCGAGAACAGGGATTCGCGTGAGCAGTACTTC CASSENRDSREQYF
TRBJ2-7 TRBV28 NA TRBD2 TGTGCCAGCAGTTCTGAGGGGGCAGCGGGAGGCGTATACGAGCAGTACTTC CASSSEGAAGGVYEQYF
TRBJ2-7 TRBV27 NA NA TGTGCCAGCAGTTCCCGGGACAACTCCTACGAGCAGTACTTC CASSSRDNSYEQYF
TRBJ2-4 TRBV10-3 NA NA TGTGCCATCAGTGATATAGGGGCCCCTAAAGTCAAAAACATTCAGTACTTC CAISDIGAPKVKNIQYF
TRBJ2-7 TRBV11-3 NA NA TGTGCCAGCAGCCCCAGAACCACCTTGGAGCAGTACTTC CASSPRTTLEQYF
TRBJ2-7 TRBV7-3 NA NA TGTGCCAGCAGCTTAGGTAGCGGATCCTACGAGCAGTACTTC CASSLGSGSYEQYF
TRBJ2-7 TRBV6-1 few NA TGTGCCAGCAGTGAACAGGGCGTCGGCGAGCAGTACTTC CASSEQGVGEQYF
TRBJ2-7 TRBV7-9 NA TRBD1 TGTGCCAGCAGCTTAGCGACGGATGGACAGGGGGCCTACGAGCAGTACTTC CASSLATDGQGAYEQYF
TRBJ2-2 TRBV5-1 NA TRBD1 TGCGCCAGCAGCTTGGCCGGGACAGGGGGATCCGGGGAGCTGTTTTTT CASSLAGTGGSGELFF
TRBJ2-7 TRBV5-4 NA TRBD1 TGTGCCAGCAGCTCCAGGGGGCTCTTCGCCTACGAGCAGTACTTC CASSSRGLFAYEQYF
TRBJ2-5 TRBV29-1 NA TRBD2 TGCAGCGTCGAGGGACTAGCCAAAGAGACCCAGTACTTC CSVEGLAKETQYF
TRBJ1-5 TRBV7-8 NA TRBD1 TGTGCCAGCAGCGCGGGACAGGGTAATCAGCCCCAGCATTTT CASSAGQGNQPQHF
TRBJ2-3 TRBV3-1/TRBV3-2 NA TRBD2 TGTGCCAGCAGCCAAGATCGACCGGGAGGGCCTCGCACAGATACGCAGTATTTT CASSQDRPGGPRTDTQYF
TRBJ2-3 TRBV5-1 NA TRBD1 TGCGCCAGCAGCTTGCCTGCAGGGGGCCTAGGAGATACGCAGTATTTT CASSLPAGGLGDTQYF
TRBJ1-3 TRBV3-1/TRBV3-2 NA TRBD1 TGTGCCAGCAGCCACGTGACAGGGACTGGAAACACCATATATTTT CASSHVTGTGNTIYF
TRBJ2-2 TRBV5-1 NA NA TGCGCCAGCAGCTTGGGCGGGTCCGGGGAGCTGTTTTTT CASSLGGSGELFF
TRBJ2-7 TRBV3-1/TRBV3-2 NA TRBD1 TGTGCCAGCAGCCAAAGACAGGGATACCAGACCTACGAGCAGTACTTC CASSQRQGYQTYEQYF
TRBJ2-5 TRBV15 NA NA TGTGCCACCAGCAGGCACCCTAGACAGGTCCACCAAGAGACCCAGTACTTC CATSRHPRQVHQETQYF
TRBJ1-5 TRBV18 few NA TGTGCCAGCTCACCACTGAGGTATAGTAATCAGCCCCAGCATTTT CASSPLRYSNQPQHF
TRBJ2-7 TRBV7-9 NA NA TGTGCCAGCAGCTTAGTGGGCGCGATGAGCTCCTACGAGCAGTACTTC CASSLVGAMSSYEQYF
TRBJ2-2 TRBV11-2 NA TRBD1 TGTGCCAGCAGCTTATACAGGGGCGGCACCGGGGAGCTGTTTTTT CASSLYRGGTGELFF
TRBJ2-1 TRBV2 NA NA TGTGCCAGCAGTGTTCGCTTGGAGCACAATGAGCAGTTCTTC CASSVRLEHNEQFF
TRBJ1-4 TRBV3-1/TRBV3-2 NA NA TGTGCCAGCAGCCAAGTATGGGGAGGGATGAAGCGTGAAAAACTGTTTTTT CASSQVWGGMKREKLFF
TRBJ1-2 TRBV7-9 few TRBD1 TGTGCCAGCAGCGTCTGGGACAGTGGCCAAAACTATGGCTACACCTTC CASSVWDSGQNYGYTF
TRBJ2-3 TRBV20-1 NA TRBD2 TGCAGTGCTAGTGCGCCGGGACTAGCGCACCCAGATACGCAGTATTTT CSASAPGLAHPDTQYF
TRBJ1-6 TRBV6-5 NA NA TGTGCCAGCAGCCAGAATAATTCACCCCTCCACTTT CASSQNNSPLHF
TRBJ1-6 TRBV30 NA NA TGTGCCTGGAGTGAGTCCATTATTGGAGATAATTCACCCCTCCACTTT CAWSESIIGDNSPLHF
TRBJ2-1 TRBV4-2 NA TRBD2 TGTGCCAGCAGCCAAGAGGTGGGTAGCGGGAGTGATGAGCAGTTCTTC CASSQEVGSGSDEQFF
TRBJ1-2 TRBV30 few NA TGTGCCTGGAACCCGGGGGGGGTTCGCTATGGCTACACCTTC CAWNPGGVRYGYTF
TRBJ2-1 TRBV7-2 once TRBD2 TGTGCCAGCAGCTTGGCCGTGGTTGGGACTAGCTCGGGGGATGAGCAGTTCTTC CASSLAVVGTSSGDEQFF
TRBJ1-5 TRBV6-5 once TRBD1 TGTGCCAGCAGTTCTGGACAGGGTGTCAATCAGCCCCAGCATTTT CASSSGQGVNQPQHF
TRBJ2-3 TRBV7-9 NA TRBD2 TGTGCCAGCAGCCAACCCCATAGGACTAGCGGGAGTACAGATACGCAGTATTTT CASSQPHRTSGSTDTQYF
TRBJ2-5 TRBV14 once NA TGTGCCAGCAGCTGGACAGCGCAAGAGACCCAGTACTTC CASSWTAQETQYF
TRBJ2-3 TRBV27 NA TRBD2 TGTGCCAGCAGTTTAGGGAGGGTAGCGGGAGTTGATACGCAGTATTTT CASSLGRVAGVDTQYF
TRBJ1-2 TRBV7-8 NA TRBD1 TGTGCCAGCAGCACACAGGGGTGGTACACCTTC CASSTQGWYTF
TRBJ2-2 TRBV27 NA NA TGTGCCAGCAGTTTGGTAGTACCCGGGGAGCTGTTTTTT CASSLVVPGELFF
TRBJ1-4 TRBV5-1 NA TRBD1 TGCGCCAGCAGCAAGGAGGGACAGGGAGGTGAAAAACTGTTTTTT CASSKEGQGGEKLFF
TRBJ2-7 TRBV10-2 NA TRBD1 TGCGCCAGCAGTGAGTCGCCAGGGGGAATCTACGAGCAGTACTTC CASSESPGGIYEQYF
TRBJ2-2 TRBV11-3 once TRBD1 TGTGCCAGCAGCTTAGATGGGACAGGGGGCAGCGGGGAGCTGTTTTTT CASSLDGTGGSGELFF
TRBJ2-6 TRBV7-9 NA NA TGTGCCAGCAGCAACCTCCAGGCAGCCAGCTCTGGGGCCAACGTCCTGACTTTC CASSNLQAASSGANVLTF
TRBJ2-6 TRBV2 NA TRBD1 TGTGCCAGCGGGACCGGGACAGGGTTCTCTGGGGCCAACGTCCTGACTTTC CASGTGTGFSGANVLTF
TRBJ1-6 TRBV7-6 NA NA TGTGCCAGCAGCTTAGGACGGGACTTTAATTCACCCCTCCACTTT CASSLGRDFNSPLHF
TRBJ2-1 TRBV7-7 NA TRBD2 TGTGCTAGCAGCTTACTAGCGGGAGGGGACGGCGAGCAGTTCTTC CASSLLAGGDGEQFF
TRBJ2-1 TRBV11-3 NA TRBD2 TGTGCCAGCAGCCCCCAGCGGGACCCCTCCTACAATGAGCAGTTCTTC CASSPQRDPSYNEQFF
TRBJ2-3 TRBV4-1 NA NA TGCGCCAGCAGCCAAGAACAGCGGAGTGCAGATACGCAGTATTTT CASSQEQRSADTQYF
TRBJ2-1 TRBV5-4 NA NA TGTGCCAGCAGCTCCATCCGGGGCAATGAGCAGTTCTTC CASSSIRGNEQFF
TRBJ2-3 TRBV20-1 NA TRBD2 TGCAGTGCTAGTGGGCTAGCGGGAGGGACAGATACGCAGTATTTT CSASGLAGGTDTQYF
TRBJ2-1 TRBV7-6 NA TRBD2 TGTGCCAGCAGCTTAAGAGGACAAGCGGGGAAAAATGAGCAGTTCTTC CASSLRGQAGKNEQFF
TRBJ1-1 TRBV12-5 NA NA TGTGCTAGTGGCCCCCGGCACGGCCGGGGGAACACTGAAGCTTTCTTT CASGPRHGRGNTEAFF
TRBJ2-2 TRBV5-1 once NA TGCGCCAGCAGCTTGCCTAGATCCGGGGAGCTGTTTTTT CASSLPRSGELFF
TRBJ2-7 TRBV20-1 NA TRBD2 TGCAGTGCTAGTCCCCCGCGCGGGAGGGCCTCCGAGCAGTACTTC CSASPPRGRASEQYF
TRBJ1-1 TRBV29-1 NA NA TGCAGCGTTACAAATATGGGGGCGGTGAACACTGAAGCTTTCTTT CSVTNMGAVNTEAFF
TRBJ2-1 TRBV2 once TRBD2 TGTGCCAGCATTTCTGGAGCGGGAAGTTTCAATGAGCAGTTCTTC CASISGAGSFNEQFF